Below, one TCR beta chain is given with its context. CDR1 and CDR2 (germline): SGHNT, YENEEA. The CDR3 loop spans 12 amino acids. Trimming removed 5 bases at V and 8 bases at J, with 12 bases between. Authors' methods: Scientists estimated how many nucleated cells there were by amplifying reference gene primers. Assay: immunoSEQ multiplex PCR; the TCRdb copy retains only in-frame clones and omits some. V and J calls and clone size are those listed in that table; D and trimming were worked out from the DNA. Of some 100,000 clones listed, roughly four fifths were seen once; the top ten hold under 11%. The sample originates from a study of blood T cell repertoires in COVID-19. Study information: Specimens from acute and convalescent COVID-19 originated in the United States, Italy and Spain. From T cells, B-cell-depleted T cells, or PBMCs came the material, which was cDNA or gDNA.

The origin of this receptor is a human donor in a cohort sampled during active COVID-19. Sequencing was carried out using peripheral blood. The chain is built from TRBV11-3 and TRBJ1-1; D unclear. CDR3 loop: CASSPRGGEAFF. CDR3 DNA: TGTGCCAGCAGCCCGCGTGGAGGGGAAGCTTTCTTT.